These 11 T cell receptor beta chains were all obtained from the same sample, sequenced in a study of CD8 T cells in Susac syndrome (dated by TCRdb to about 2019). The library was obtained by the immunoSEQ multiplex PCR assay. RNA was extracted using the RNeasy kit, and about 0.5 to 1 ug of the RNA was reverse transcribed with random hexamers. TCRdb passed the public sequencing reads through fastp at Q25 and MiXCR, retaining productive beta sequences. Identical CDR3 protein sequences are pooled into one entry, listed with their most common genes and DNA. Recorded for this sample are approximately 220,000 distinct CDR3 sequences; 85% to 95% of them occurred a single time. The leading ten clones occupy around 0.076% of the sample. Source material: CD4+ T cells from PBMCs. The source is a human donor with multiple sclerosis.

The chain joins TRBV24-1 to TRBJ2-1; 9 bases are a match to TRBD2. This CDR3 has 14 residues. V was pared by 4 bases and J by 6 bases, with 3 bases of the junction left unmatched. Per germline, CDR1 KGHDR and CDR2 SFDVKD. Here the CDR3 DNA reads TGTGCCACCAGTGAGCGCGGGGGGGCCAATGAGCAGTTCTTC. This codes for CATSERGGANEQFF.

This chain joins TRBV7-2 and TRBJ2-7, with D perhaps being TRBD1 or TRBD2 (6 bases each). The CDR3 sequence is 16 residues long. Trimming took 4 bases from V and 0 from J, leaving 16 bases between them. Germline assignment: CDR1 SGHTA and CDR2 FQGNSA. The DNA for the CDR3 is TGTGCCAGCAGCTCGAGGAGGGGGGACCTCTCCTACGAGCAGTACTTC. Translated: CASSSRRGDLSYEQYF.

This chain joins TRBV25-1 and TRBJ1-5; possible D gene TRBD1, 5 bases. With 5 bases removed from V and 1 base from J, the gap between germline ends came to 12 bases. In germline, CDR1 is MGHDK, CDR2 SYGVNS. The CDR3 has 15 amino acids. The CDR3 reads CASSSGILSNQPQHF. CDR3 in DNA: TGTGCCAGCAGTTCAGGGATCTTGAGCAATCAGCCCCAGCATTTT.

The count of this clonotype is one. CDR3 protein: CASSPQDSDTQYF. The CDR3 DNA reads as TGCGCCAGCAGCCCCCAGGACTCAGATACGCAGTATTTT. The chain has TRBV5-1 and TRBJ2-3, with D possibly being TRBD2 (5 bases). The CDR3 loop spans 13 amino acids. Trimming left V 4 bases short and J 4 bases short, with 10 bases between. From germline, CDR1 is SGHRS and CDR2 YFSETQ. Full variable domain (outside the CDR3, taken from reference TRBV5-1 and TRBJ2-3): KAGVTQTPRYLIKTRGQQVTLSCSPISGHRSVSWYQQTPGQGLQFLFEYFSETQRNKGNFPGRFSGRQFSNSRSEMNVSTLELGDSALYLCASSPQDSDTQYFGPGTRLTVL.

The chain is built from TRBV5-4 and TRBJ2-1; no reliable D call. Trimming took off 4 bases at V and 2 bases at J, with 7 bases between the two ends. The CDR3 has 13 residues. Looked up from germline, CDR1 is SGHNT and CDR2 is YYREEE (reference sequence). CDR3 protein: CASSLSPYNEQFF. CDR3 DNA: TGTGCCAGCAGCCTATCCCCCTACAATGAGCAGTTCTTC.

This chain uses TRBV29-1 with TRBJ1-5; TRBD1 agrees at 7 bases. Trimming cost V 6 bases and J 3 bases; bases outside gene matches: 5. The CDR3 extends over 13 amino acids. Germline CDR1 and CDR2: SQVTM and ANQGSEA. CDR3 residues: CSVRTGTNQPQHF. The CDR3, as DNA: TGCAGCGTGAGGACAGGAACCAATCAGCCCCAGCATTTT. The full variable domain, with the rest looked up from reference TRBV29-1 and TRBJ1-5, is SAVISQKPSRDICQRGTSLTIQCQVDSQVTMMFWYRQQPGQSLTLIATANQGSEATYESGFVIDKFPISRPNLTFSTLTVSNMSPEDSSIYLCSVRTGTNQPQHFGDGTRLSIL.

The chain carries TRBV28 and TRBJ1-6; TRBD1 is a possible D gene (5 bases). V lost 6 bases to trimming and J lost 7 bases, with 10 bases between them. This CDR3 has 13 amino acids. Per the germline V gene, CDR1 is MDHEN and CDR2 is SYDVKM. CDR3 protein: CASRSGHNSPLHF. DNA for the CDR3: TGTGCCAGCAGGTCAGGGCACAATTCACCCCTCCACTTT. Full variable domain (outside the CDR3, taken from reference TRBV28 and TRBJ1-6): DVKVTQSSRYLVKRTGEKVFLECVQDMDHENMFWYRQDPGLGLRLIYFSYDVKMKEKGDIPEGYSVSREKKERFSLILESASTNQTSMYLCASRSGHNSPLHFGNGTRLTVT.

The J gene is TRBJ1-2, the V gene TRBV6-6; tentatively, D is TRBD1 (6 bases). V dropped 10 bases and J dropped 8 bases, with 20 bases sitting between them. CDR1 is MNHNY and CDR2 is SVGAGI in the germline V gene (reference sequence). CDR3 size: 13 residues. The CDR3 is CATIVSQGKGYTF. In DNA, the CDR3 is TGTGCCACCATTGTCTCGCAGGGGAAAGGCTACACCTTC.

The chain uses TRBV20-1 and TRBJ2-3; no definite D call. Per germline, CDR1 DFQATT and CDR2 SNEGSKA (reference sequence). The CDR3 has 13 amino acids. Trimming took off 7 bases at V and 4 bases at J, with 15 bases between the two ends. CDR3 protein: CSVPGLDPDTQYF. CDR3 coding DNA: TGCAGTGTACCGGGTCTAGATCCAGATACGCAGTATTTT.

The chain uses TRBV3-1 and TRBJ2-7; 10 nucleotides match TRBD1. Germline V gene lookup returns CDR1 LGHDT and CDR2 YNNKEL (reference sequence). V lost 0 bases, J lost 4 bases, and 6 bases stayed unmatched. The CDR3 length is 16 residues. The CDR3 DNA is TGTGCCAGCAGCCAAGATCCAGTGGGACAGGGGTACGAGCAGTACTTC. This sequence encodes CASSQDPVGQGYEQYF.

CDR3 protein: CSASGSGGAQYF. CDR3 sequence (DNA): TGCAGTGCTAGTGGGAGCGGGGGGGCCCAGTACTTC. The chain employs TRBV20-1 and TRBJ2-5; 10 nucleotides align to TRBD2. CDR3 length equals 12 residues. The V gene's germline CDR1 is DFQATT and CDR2 SNEGSKA (reference sequence). J gave up 9 bases and V 3 bases, and 4 bases lay outside the gene matches.